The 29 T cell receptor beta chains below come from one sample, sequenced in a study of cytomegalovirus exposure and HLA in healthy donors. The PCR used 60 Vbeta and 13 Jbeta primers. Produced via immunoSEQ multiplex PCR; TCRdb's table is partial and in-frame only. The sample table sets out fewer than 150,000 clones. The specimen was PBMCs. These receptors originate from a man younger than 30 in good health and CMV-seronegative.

CDR3 sequence reads: CASRGQGGTYEQYF. DNA of the CDR3: TGTGCCAGCAGGGGACAGGGAGGCACCTACGAGCAGTACTTC. The J gene is TRBJ2-7, the V gene TRBV7-9; TRBD1 matches at 9 bases. This CDR3 spans 14 amino acids. With V trimmed by 6 bases and J by 2 bases, 5 bases remained unmatched. In germline, CDR1 is SEHNR, CDR2 FQNEAQ (reference sequence).

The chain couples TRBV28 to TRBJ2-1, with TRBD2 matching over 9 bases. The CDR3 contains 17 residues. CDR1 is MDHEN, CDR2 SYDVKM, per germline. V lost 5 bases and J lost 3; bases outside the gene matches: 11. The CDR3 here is CASSTRLAASFYNEQFF. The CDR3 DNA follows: TGTGCCAGCAGTACGCGACTAGCGGCCTCCTTCTACAATGAGCAGTTCTTC. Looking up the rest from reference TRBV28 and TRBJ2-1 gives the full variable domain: DVKVTQSSRYLVKRTGEKVFLECVQDMDHENMFWYRQDPGLGLRLIYFSYDVKMKEKGDIPEGYSVSREKKERFSLILESASTNQTSMYLCASSTRLAASFYNEQFFGPGTRLTVL.

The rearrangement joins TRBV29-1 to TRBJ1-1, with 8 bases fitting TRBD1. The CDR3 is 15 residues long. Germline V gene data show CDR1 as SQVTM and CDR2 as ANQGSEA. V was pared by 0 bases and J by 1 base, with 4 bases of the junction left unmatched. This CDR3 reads CSVEEVGQGNTEAFF. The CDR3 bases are TGCAGCGTTGAAGAAGTAGGACAGGGGAACACTGAAGCTTTCTTT.

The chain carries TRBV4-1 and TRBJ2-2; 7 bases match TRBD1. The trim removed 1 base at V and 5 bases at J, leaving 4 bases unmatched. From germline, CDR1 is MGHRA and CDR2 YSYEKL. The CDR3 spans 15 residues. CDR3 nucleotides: TGCGCCAGCAGCCAAGGTGGCAGGGGGACCGGGGAGCTGTTTTTT. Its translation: CASSQGGRGTGELFF.

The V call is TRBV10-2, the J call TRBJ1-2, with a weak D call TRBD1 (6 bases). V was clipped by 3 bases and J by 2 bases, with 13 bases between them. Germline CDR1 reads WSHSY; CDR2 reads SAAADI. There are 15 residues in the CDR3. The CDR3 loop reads CASSDRGSANYGYTF. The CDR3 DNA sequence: TGCGCCAGCAGTGACAGGGGCAGCGCAAACTATGGCTACACCTTC.

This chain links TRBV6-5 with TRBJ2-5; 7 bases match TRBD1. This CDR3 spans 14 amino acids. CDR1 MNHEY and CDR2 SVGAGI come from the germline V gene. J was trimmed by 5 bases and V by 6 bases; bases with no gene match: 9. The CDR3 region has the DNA TGTGCCAGCAGAAGGGACAGCTTAAGGGAGACCCAGTACTTC. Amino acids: CASRRDSLRETQYF.

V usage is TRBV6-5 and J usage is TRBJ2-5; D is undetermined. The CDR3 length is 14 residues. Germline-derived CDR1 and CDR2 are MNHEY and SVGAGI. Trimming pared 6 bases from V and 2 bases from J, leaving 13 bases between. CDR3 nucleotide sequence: TGTGCCAGCAGCCCCTCCGCGGCGCAAGAGACCCAGTACTTC. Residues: CASSPSAAQETQYF.

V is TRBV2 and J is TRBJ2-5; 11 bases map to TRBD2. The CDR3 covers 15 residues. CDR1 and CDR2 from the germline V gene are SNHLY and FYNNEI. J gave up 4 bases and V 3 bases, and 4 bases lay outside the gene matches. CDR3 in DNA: TGTGCCAGCAGTGATAATGGACTAGCGGGAGAGACCCAGTACTTC. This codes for CASSDNGLAGETQYF.

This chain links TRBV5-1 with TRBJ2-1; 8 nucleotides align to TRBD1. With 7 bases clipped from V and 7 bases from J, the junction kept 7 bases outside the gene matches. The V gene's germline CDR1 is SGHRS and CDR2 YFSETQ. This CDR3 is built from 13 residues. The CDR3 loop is CASSRTGMNEQFF. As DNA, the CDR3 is TGCGCCAGCTCCAGGACAGGGATGAATGAGCAGTTCTTC.

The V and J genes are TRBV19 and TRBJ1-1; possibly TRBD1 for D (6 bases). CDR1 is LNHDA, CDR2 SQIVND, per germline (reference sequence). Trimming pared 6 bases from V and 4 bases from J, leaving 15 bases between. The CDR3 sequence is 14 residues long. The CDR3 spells CASRETRGSTEAFF. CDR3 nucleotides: TGTGCCAGTAGGGAGACAAGGGGGTCCACTGAAGCTTTCTTT.

This CDR3 reads CASKGTGGRNSPLHF. As DNA, the CDR3 is TGTGCCAGCAAGGGGACAGGGGGTCGGAATTCACCCCTCCACTTT. The chain links TRBV7-9 to TRBJ1-6; 11 bases match TRBD1. Germline V CDR1 and CDR2: SEHNR, FQNEAQ (reference sequence). The CDR3 spans 15 residues. V lost 7 bases and J lost 7; bases outside the gene matches: 6.

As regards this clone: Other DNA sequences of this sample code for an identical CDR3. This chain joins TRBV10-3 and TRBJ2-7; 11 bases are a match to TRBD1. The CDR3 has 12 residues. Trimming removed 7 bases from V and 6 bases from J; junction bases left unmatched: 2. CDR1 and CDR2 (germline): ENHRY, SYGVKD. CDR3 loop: CAIIGTGGEQYF. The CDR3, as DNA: TGTGCCATCATTGGGACAGGGGGCGAGCAGTACTTC.

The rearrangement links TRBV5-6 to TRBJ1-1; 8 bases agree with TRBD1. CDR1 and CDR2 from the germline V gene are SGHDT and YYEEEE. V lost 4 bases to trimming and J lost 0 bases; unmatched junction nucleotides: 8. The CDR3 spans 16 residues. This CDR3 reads CASSQGQGRVNTEAFF. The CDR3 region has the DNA TGTGCCAGCAGCCAAGGACAGGGAAGGGTGAACACTGAAGCTTTCTTT.

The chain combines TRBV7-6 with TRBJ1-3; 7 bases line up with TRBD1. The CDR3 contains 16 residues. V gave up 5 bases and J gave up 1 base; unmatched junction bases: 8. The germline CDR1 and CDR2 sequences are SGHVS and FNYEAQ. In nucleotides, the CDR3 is TGTGCCAGCAGCCTCTCCCCGGGACAGTCTGGAAACACCATATATTTT. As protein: CASSLSPGQSGNTIYF.

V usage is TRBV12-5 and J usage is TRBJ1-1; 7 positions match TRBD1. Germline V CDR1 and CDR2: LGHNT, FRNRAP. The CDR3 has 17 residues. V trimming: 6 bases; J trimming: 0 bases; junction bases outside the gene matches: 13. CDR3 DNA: TGTGCTAGTGGGAGGCAAACAGGGGCCCTCATGAACACTGAAGCTTTCTTT. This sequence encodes CASGRQTGALMNTEAFF.

The CDR3: CASSDGLTGNEQFF. The CDR3 nucleotides are TGTGCCAGCAGTGATGGGCTTACCGGCAATGAGCAGTTCTTC. The chain employs TRBV6-1 and TRBJ2-1; unclear D gene. Deletions cut 3 bases from V and 6 bases from J, with 12 bases between. Germline V gene data show CDR1 as MNHNS and CDR2 as SASEGT. The CDR3 covers 14 residues.

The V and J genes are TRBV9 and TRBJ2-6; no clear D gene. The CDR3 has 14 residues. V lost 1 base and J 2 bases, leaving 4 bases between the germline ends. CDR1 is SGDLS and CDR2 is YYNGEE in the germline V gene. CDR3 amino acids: CASSVIAGANVLTF. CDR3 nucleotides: TGTGCCAGCAGCGTAATCGCTGGGGCCAACGTCCTGACTTTC.

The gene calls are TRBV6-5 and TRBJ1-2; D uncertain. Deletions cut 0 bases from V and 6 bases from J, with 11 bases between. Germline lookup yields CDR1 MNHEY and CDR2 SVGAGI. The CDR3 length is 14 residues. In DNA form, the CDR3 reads TGTGCCAGCAGTTACTCGACGGTAACTAATGGCTACACCTTC. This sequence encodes CASSYSTVTNGYTF.

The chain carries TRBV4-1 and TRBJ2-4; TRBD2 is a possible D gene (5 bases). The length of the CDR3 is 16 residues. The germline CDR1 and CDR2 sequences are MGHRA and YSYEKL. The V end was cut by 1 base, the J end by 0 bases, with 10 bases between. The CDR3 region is CASSQGRTAAKNIQYF. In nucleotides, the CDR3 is TGCGCCAGCAGCCAAGGGAGGACTGCAGCCAAAAACATTCAGTACTTC.

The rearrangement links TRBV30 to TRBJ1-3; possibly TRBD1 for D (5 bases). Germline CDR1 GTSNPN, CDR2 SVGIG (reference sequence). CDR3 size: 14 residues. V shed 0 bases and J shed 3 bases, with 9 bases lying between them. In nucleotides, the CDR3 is TGTGCCTGGAGTGTATGGACATTTGGAAACACCATATATTTT. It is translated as CAWSVWTFGNTIYF. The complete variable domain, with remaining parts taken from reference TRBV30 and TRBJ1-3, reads SQTIHQWPATLVQPVGSPLSLECTVEGTSNPNLYWYRQAAGRGLQLLFYSVGIGQISSEVPQNLSASRPQDRQFILSSKKLLLSDSGFYLCAWSVWTFGNTIYFGEGSWLTVV.

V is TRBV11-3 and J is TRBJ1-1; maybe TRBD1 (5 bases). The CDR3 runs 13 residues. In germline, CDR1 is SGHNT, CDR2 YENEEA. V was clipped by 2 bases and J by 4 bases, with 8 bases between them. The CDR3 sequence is CASSLTGVTEAFF. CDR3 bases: TGTGCCAGCAGCTTAACGGGGGTCACTGAAGCTTTCTTT.

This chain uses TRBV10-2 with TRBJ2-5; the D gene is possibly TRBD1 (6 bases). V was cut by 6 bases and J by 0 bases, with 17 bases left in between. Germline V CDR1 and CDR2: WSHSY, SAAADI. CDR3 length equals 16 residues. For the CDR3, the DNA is TGCGCCAGCAGGCCCCGGGACAAAAATTACCAAGAGACCCAGTACTTC. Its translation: CASRPRDKNYQETQYF.

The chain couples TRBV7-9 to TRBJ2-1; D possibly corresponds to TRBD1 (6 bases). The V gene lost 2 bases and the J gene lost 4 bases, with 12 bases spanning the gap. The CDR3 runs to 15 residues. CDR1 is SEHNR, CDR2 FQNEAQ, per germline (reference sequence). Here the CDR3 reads CASSLSLGGYNEQFF. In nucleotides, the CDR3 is TGTGCCAGCAGCTTATCACTAGGGGGATACAATGAGCAGTTCTTC.

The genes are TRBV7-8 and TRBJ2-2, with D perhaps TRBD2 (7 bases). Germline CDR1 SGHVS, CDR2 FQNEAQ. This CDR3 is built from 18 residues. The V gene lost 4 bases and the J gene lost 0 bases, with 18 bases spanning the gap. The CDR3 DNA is TGTGCCAGCAGCTCCCGGCGGGGGCGGGGGCCGAACACCGGGGAGCTGTTTTTT. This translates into CASSSRRGRGPNTGELFF.

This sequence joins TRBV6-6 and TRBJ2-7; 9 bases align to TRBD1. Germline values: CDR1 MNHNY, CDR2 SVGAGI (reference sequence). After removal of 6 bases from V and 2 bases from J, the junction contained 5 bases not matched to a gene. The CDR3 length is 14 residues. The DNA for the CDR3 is TGTGCCAGCAGGCCCGGGACAGGGACCTACGAGCAGTACTTC. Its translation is CASRPGTGTYEQYF.

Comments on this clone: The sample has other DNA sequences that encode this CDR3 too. In DNA, the CDR3 is TGTGCCAGCAGTCCCGGGACTGCCTACGAGCAGTACTTC. Translated, it gives CASSPGTAYEQYF. The genes are TRBV27 and TRBJ2-7, with a weak D call TRBD2 (6 bases). V was clipped by 5 bases and J by 2 bases, with 10 bases between them. Per the germline V gene, CDR1 is MNHEY and CDR2 is SMNVEV (reference sequence). CDR3 length: 13 residues.

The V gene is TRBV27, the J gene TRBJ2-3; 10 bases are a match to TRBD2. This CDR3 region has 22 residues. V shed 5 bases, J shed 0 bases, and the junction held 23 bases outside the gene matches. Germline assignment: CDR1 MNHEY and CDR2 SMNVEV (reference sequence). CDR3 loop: CASSPRPRLAGFHGSSTDTQYF. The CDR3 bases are TGTGCCAGCAGTCCGCGGCCTCGACTAGCGGGTTTCCACGGGAGTAGCACAGATACGCAGTATTTT.

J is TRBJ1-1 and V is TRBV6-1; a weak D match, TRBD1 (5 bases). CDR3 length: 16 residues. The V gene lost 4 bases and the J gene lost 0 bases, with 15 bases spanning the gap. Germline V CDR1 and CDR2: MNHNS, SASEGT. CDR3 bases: TGTGCCAGCAGTGGGTCCTGCAGGGAACTGAACACTGAAGCTTTCTTT. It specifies CASSGSCRELNTEAFF.

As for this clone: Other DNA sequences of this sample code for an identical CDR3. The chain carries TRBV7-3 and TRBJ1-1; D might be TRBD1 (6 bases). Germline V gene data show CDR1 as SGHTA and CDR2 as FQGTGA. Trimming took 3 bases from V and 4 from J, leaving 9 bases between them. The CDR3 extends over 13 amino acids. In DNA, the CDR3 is TGTGCCAGCAGCTTCGGGGGGCGCACTGAAGCTTTCTTT. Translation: CASSFGGRTEAFF. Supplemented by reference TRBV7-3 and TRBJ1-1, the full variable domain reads GAGVSQTPSNKVTEKGKYVELRCDPISGHTALYWYRQSLGQGPEFLIYFQGTGAADDSGLPNDRFFAVRPEGSVSTLKIQRTERGDSAVYLCASSFGGRTEAFFGQGTRLTVV.